These T cell receptor beta chains were read from a single sample in a study of Graves' ophthalmopathy and Graves' hyperthyroidism. TCRdb processed the multiplex PCR reads anew with MiXCR; each CDR3 protein has one entry. Altogether approximately 640,000 distinct CDR3 sequences are present, about 41% being singletons, with the ten largest covering over 2.5%. Sequenced: peripheral blood. The receptors derive from an adult man with Graves' ophthalmopathy. CDR3s include the opening cysteine and the closing phenylalanine or tryptophan. D genes are given only for firm matches. The listing skips clone size in some rows; elsewhere it reads once, few, many or a size class.

d_call: .; v_call: TRBV15; j_call: TRBJ1-1; clone_size: many; cdr3_length: 9; cdr3_aa: CATSRAAFF; cdr3_nt: TGTGCCACCAGCAGAGCAGCTTTCTTT
d_call: TRBD2; v_call: TRBV5-1; j_call: TRBJ2-5; clone_size: many; cdr3_length: 13; cdr3_aa: CASSSGDQETQYF; cdr3_nt: TGCGCCAGTTCTAGCGGGGACCAAGAGACCCAGTACTTC
d_call: TRBD1; v_call: TRBV5-1; j_call: TRBJ2-7; clone_size: .; cdr3_length: 15; cdr3_aa: CASSLGGTGVYEQYF; cdr3_nt: TGCGCCAGCAGCTTGGGAGGGACAGGGGTCTACGAGCAGTACTTC
d_call: .; v_call: TRBV7-3; j_call: TRBJ2-5; clone_size: many; cdr3_length: 13; cdr3_aa: CASSSHSRGTQYF; cdr3_nt: TGTGCCAGCAGCTCGCACTCCAGGGGGACCCAGTACTTC
d_call: TRBD1; v_call: TRBV7-8; j_call: TRBJ2-7; clone_size: .; cdr3_length: 14; cdr3_aa: CASSTDRGRNQQYF; cdr3_nt: TGTGCCAGCAGCACAGACAGGGGGCGCAATCAGCAGTACTTC
d_call: .; v_call: TRBV19; j_call: TRBJ2-7; clone_size: .; cdr3_length: 14; cdr3_aa: CASTSGTPTYEQYF; cdr3_nt: TGTGCCAGTACCTCCGGGACCCCTACCTACGAGCAGTACTTC
d_call: TRBD1; v_call: TRBV25-1; j_call: TRBJ1-2; clone_size: .; cdr3_length: 12; cdr3_aa: CDRTGAAYGYTF; cdr3_nt: TGTGACCGGACAGGTGCTGCCTATGGCTACACCTTC
d_call: TRBD1; v_call: TRBV7-3; j_call: TRBJ2-7; clone_size: many; cdr3_length: 14; cdr3_aa: CASSPTGSSYEQYF; cdr3_nt: TGTGCCAGCAGCCCGACAGGGAGCTCCTACGAGCAGTACTTC
d_call: TRBD1; v_call: TRBV4-3; j_call: TRBJ1-2; clone_size: .; cdr3_length: 15; cdr3_aa: CASSQGDRGNYGYTF; cdr3_nt: TGCGCCAGCAGCCAAGGGGACAGGGGAAACTATGGCTACACCTTC
d_call: TRBD2; v_call: TRBV7-2; j_call: TRBJ2-2; clone_size: .; cdr3_length: 17; cdr3_aa: CASSQDELAGETGELFF; cdr3_nt: TGCGCCAGCAGCCAAGATGAACTAGCGGGGGAGACCGGGGAGCTGTTTTTT
d_call: .; v_call: TRBV20-1; j_call: TRBJ2-7; clone_size: .; cdr3_length: 16; cdr3_aa: CSAREGGTGSTYEQYF; cdr3_nt: TGCAGTGCTAGAGAGGGGGGGACAGGCTCTACCTACGAGCAGTACTTC
d_call: .; v_call: TRBV11-2; j_call: TRBJ1-2; clone_size: many; cdr3_length: 13; cdr3_aa: CASSLGRAYGYTF; cdr3_nt: TGTGCCAGCAGCTTAGGCAGGGCCTATGGCTACACCTTC
d_call: .; v_call: TRBV14; j_call: TRBJ2-7; clone_size: .; cdr3_length: 15; cdr3_aa: CASSQALAYPYEQYF; cdr3_nt: TGTGCCAGCAGCCAAGCCCTAGCGTACCCCTACGAGCAGTACTTC
d_call: .; v_call: TRBV5-1; j_call: TRBJ2-3; clone_size: .; cdr3_length: 12; cdr3_aa: CASSLGRNTQYF; cdr3_nt: TGTGCCAGCAGCTTGGGGCGAAATACGCAGTATTTT
d_call: .; v_call: TRBV7-2; j_call: TRBJ2-2; clone_size: few; cdr3_length: 14; cdr3_aa: CASSLGLENGELFF; cdr3_nt: TGTGCCAGCAGCTTAGGTCTAGAAAACGGGGAGCTGTTTTTT
d_call: TRBD1; v_call: TRBV7-4; j_call: TRBJ1-1; clone_size: .; cdr3_length: 15; cdr3_aa: CASSLDRTGGTEAFF; cdr3_nt: TGTGCCAGCAGCTTAGATAGGACAGGGGGGACTGAAGCTTTCTTT
d_call: .; v_call: TRBV5-1; j_call: TRBJ2-2; clone_size: few; cdr3_length: 15; cdr3_aa: CASNTQGGYTGELFF; cdr3_nt: TGCGCCAGCAACACCCAAGGGGGATACACCGGGGAGCTGTTTTTT
d_call: .; v_call: TRBV2; j_call: TRBJ1-1; clone_size: .; cdr3_length: 14; cdr3_aa: CASSVSYSNTEAFF; cdr3_nt: TGTGCCAGCAGTGTGTCGTACAGCAACACTGAAGCTTTCTTT
d_call: TRBD1; v_call: TRBV7-2; j_call: TRBJ2-3; clone_size: .; cdr3_length: 14; cdr3_aa: CASRRTGSTDTQYF; cdr3_nt: TGTGCCAGCAGACGGACAGGTAGCACAGATACGCAGTATTTT
d_call: .; v_call: TRBV24-1; j_call: TRBJ2-3; clone_size: .; cdr3_length: 14; cdr3_aa: CATEDTGLYYTQYF; cdr3_nt: TGTGCCACGGAGGATACAGGGCTTTACTATACGCAGTATTTT
d_call: TRBD2; v_call: TRBV5-1; j_call: TRBJ2-2; clone_size: few; cdr3_length: 16; cdr3_aa: CASSWGLAANTGELFF; cdr3_nt: TGCGCCAGCAGCTGGGGACTAGCGGCGAACACCGGGGAGCTGTTTTTT
d_call: .; v_call: TRBV25-1; j_call: TRBJ2-5; clone_size: few; cdr3_length: 14; cdr3_aa: CASSEWTTQETQYF; cdr3_nt: TGTGCCAGCAGCGAGTGGACTACCCAAGAGACCCAGTACTTC
d_call: .; v_call: TRBV20-1; j_call: TRBJ2-7; clone_size: .; cdr3_length: 13; cdr3_aa: CSARDRYSHEQYF; cdr3_nt: TGCAGTGCTAGAGATCGGTACAGCCACGAGCAGTACTTC
d_call: TRBD2; v_call: TRBV9; j_call: TRBJ2-3; clone_size: few; cdr3_length: 16; cdr3_aa: CASSSPGLVGADTQYF; cdr3_nt: TGTGCCAGCAGCAGCCCGGGACTAGTGGGGGCAGATACGCAGTATTTT
d_call: .; v_call: TRBV20-1; j_call: TRBJ1-2; clone_size: .; cdr3_length: 11; cdr3_aa: CSARASGGYTF; cdr3_nt: TGCAGTGCTAGAGCCTCCGGAGGCTACACCTTC
d_call: .; v_call: TRBV6-5; j_call: TRBJ1-5; clone_size: many; cdr3_length: 14; cdr3_aa: CASSYSHSNQPQHF; cdr3_nt: TGTGCCAGCAGTTACTCGCATAGCAATCAGCCCCAGCATTTT
d_call: .; v_call: TRBV6-6; j_call: TRBJ1-3; clone_size: many; cdr3_length: 15; cdr3_aa: CASSADRWEGNTIYF; cdr3_nt: TGTGCCAGCAGTGCGGACCGGTGGGAAGGAAACACCATATATTTT